The rows below give T cell receptor beta chains drawn from one sample of a study of blood T cells in healthy people across ages. TCRdb passed the 5' RACE reads through MiXCR, listing each CDR3 protein once. The sample shows under 700,000 distinct CDR3 sequences, about 24% of them seen only once. This sample also belongs to another study, concerning T cells of mothers and their children.

What was sequenced was blood. These receptors all stem from a boy aged 10-17 years in good health. CDR3s include the opening cysteine and the closing phenylalanine or tryptophan. A D gene is named only where the DNA matches it firmly. Clone size is given for some rows only: seen once, a few or many times, or a class if the clone is expanded.

J gene	CDR3 length	V gene	clone size	D gene	CDR3 DNA	CDR3 protein
TRBJ2-4	16	TRBV4-3	few	NA	TGCGCCAGCAGCCAAGAAGCAGGATTAGCCAAAAACATTCAGTACTTC	CASSQEAGLAKNIQYF
TRBJ1-2	13	TRBV28	NA	NA	TGTGCCAGCAGTTTGGGGGGATACTATGGCTACACCTTC	CASSLGGYYGYTF
TRBJ2-1	14	TRBV7-2	NA	NA	TGTGCCAGCAGCCGGGGGAGCGGTTACAATGAGCAGTTCTTC	CASSRGSGYNEQFF
TRBJ2-1	15	TRBV4-1	NA	NA	TGCGCCAGCAGCCAGACTTATAAAGAATACAATGAGCAGTTCTTC	CASSQTYKEYNEQFF
TRBJ2-3	14	TRBV4-1	NA	TRBD2	TGCGCCAGCAGCCAGGCGGGAGGCACAGATACGCAGTATTTT	CASSQAGGTDTQYF
TRBJ2-1	13	TRBV9	few	NA	TGTGCCAGCAGCGTAGTAGGGGCCACTGAGCAGTTCTTC	CASSVVGATEQFF
TRBJ2-2	15	TRBV27	NA	TRBD2	TGTGCCAGCAGTTTATTCAGCGGGAGGGCCGGGGAGCTGTTTTTT	CASSLFSGRAGELFF
TRBJ1-5	14	TRBV7-2	NA	TRBD1	TGTGCCAGCAGCGTAGACAGGGTTAATCAGCCCCAGCATTTT	CASSVDRVNQPQHF
TRBJ2-7	12	TRBV29-1	NA	NA	TGCAGCGTCACGCGAGCGGGCTACGAGCAGTACTTC	CSVTRAGYEQYF
TRBJ1-1	14	TRBV3-1	few	NA	TGTGCCAGCAGCCCCCCTCCGGGGGGCACTGAAGCTTTCTTT	CASSPPPGGTEAFF
TRBJ1-3	14	TRBV28	NA	NA	TGTGCCAGCAAGATGGACAGCTCTGGAAACACCATATATTTT	CASKMDSSGNTIYF
TRBJ2-5	17	TRBV9	NA	NA	TGTGCCAGCAGCGCTTACCCCACAGAGACTTACCAAGAGACCCAGTACTTC	CASSAYPTETYQETQYF
TRBJ2-3	16	TRBV5-1	few	TRBD2	TGCGCCAGCAGCAGGCTAGCGGGAGGGCAAACAGATACGCAGTATTTT	CASSRLAGGQTDTQYF
TRBJ2-3	16	TRBV12-3/TRBV12-4	few	NA	TGTGCCAGCACGCCCCCGGACTACCCGGCCCTAGATACGCAGTATTTT	CASTPPDYPALDTQYF
TRBJ2-3	16	TRBV7-2	NA	NA	TGTGCCAGCAGCTTAGCGATGGTATCTAGCACAGATACGCAGTATTTT	CASSLAMVSSTDTQYF
TRBJ1-2	15	TRBV4-2	few	TRBD1	TGTGCCAGCAGCCAAGGGACAGGGTGGAACTATGGCTACACCTTC	CASSQGTGWNYGYTF
TRBJ1-1	15	TRBV4-3	few	NA	TGCGCCAGCAGCCAAGATGTTGTCTCAGAATCTGAAGCTTTCTTT	CASSQDVVSESEAFF
TRBJ1-2	13	TRBV11-2	NA	NA	TGTGCCAGCAGCAATAGGGTATCCTATGGCTACACCTTC	CASSNRVSYGYTF
TRBJ1-1	14	TRBV12-3/TRBV12-4	few	TRBD1	TGTGCCAGCAGTTTTGGACAGGTCGGAGCTGAAGCTTTCTTT	CASSFGQVGAEAFF
TRBJ1-6	12	TRBV12-3/TRBV12-4	few	TRBD1	TGTGCCAGCAGTTCCTCGACAGGGAAGGTCCACTTT	CASSSSTGKVHF
TRBJ1-5	13	TRBV5-1	NA	NA	TGCGCCAGCAGCGGAGACTCCGGGCAGCCCCAGCATTTT	CASSGDSGQPQHF
TRBJ2-5	14	TRBV15	NA	NA	TGTGCCACCAGCAGAGGGGCGCAGCAAGAGACCCAGTACTTC	CATSRGAQQETQYF
TRBJ1-1	12	TRBV29-1	NA	NA	TGCAGCGCAGACAACATGAACACTGAAGCTTTCTTT	CSADNMNTEAFF
TRBJ1-1	11	TRBV20-1	many	NA	TGCAGTGCTACCCCGACAGAACCAGCTTTCTTT	CSATPTEPAFF
TRBJ1-2	17	TRBV28	few	TRBD1	TGTGCCAGCAGTCCGCCATATTTCAGGGGGCATGGCTATGGCTACACCTTC	CASSPPYFRGHGYGYTF
TRBJ2-7	13	TRBV5-6	NA	NA	TGTGCCAGCAGCTTTAGCGGCTCCTACGAGCAGTACTTC	CASSFSGSYEQYF
TRBJ1-5	22	TRBV7-3	NA	NA	TGTGCCAGCAGCTTATGGTCCCGATGGCAGAAACCCAGAAACTATAGCAATCAGCCCCAGCATTTT	CASSLWSRWQKPRNYSNQPQHF
TRBJ2-7	15	TRBV5-1	once	TRBD2	TGCGCCAGCGGACCCCGGGGGGGTCTTAAGTACGAGCAGTACTTC	CASGPRGGLKYEQYF
TRBJ2-3	13	TRBV5-6	NA	NA	TGTGCCAGCAGCTGGGACCCAACAGATACGCAGTATTTT	CASSWDPTDTQYF
TRBJ2-6	18	TRBV21-1	NA	NA	TGTGCCAGCAGCAAAGCTACTCGGGGGTTCTCAGGGGCCAACGTCCTGACTTTC	CASSKATRGFSGANVLTF
TRBJ1-1	15	TRBV18	many	NA	TGTGCCAGCTCACCACCGGCAGGGTTGAACACTGAAGCTTTCTTT	CASSPPAGLNTEAFF
TRBJ2-5	14	TRBV18	few	NA	TGTGCCAGCTCACCAGGACTACGTAAAGAGACCCAGTACTTC	CASSPGLRKETQYF
TRBJ2-7	16	TRBV2	NA	NA	TGTGCCAGCAGCCATTTGATCAAGAGAGTACCCTACGAGCAGTACTTC	CASSHLIKRVPYEQYF
TRBJ1-1	13	TRBV7-9	few	NA	TGTGCCAGCAGCCCCGCCAAGGGCACTGAAGCTTTCTTT	CASSPAKGTEAFF
TRBJ2-4	24	TRBV7-9	NA	NA	TGTGCCAGCAGCTTATTTCCGCCGGCGAGACTGAGTCCAGGGGACGCCCTAGCCAAAAACATTCAGTACTTC	CASSLFPPARLSPGDALAKNIQYF
TRBJ1-1	11	TRBV20-1	NA	TRBD1	TGCAGTGCACAGGGGGATACTGAAGCTTTCTTT	CSAQGDTEAFF
TRBJ2-1	14	TRBV6-2/TRBV6-3	few	TRBD1	TGTGCCAGCAGCTCCGGGACAGGGATAAATGAGCAGTTCTTC	CASSSGTGINEQFF
TRBJ2-7	14	TRBV6-5	NA	TRBD1	TGTGCCAGCAGCCTCCGGGACAGGTCCTACGAGCAGTACTTC	CASSLRDRSYEQYF
TRBJ2-5	13	TRBV2	few	TRBD2	TGTGCCAGCGCTAGCGGGGGGTCGGAGACCCAGTACTTC	CASASGGSETQYF
TRBJ2-7	14	TRBV9	NA	TRBD1	TGTGCCAGCAGCCCCCCGCAGGGGGCAAACGAGCAGTACTTC	CASSPPQGANEQYF
TRBJ2-7	14	TRBV27	few	NA	TGTGCCAGCAGTAGAGGAGGGCCCTCCTACGAGCAGTACTTC	CASSRGGPSYEQYF
TRBJ2-3	17	TRBV7-9	few	TRBD2	TGTGCCAGCAGCCCGGGACTAGCGGGAACTAGCACAGATACGCAGTATTTT	CASSPGLAGTSTDTQYF
TRBJ1-1	14	TRBV4-1	NA	NA	TGCGCCAGCAGCCAGAAGGCGGGGGGCACTGAAGCTTTCTTT	CASSQKAGGTEAFF
TRBJ2-4	11	TRBV5-4	NA	TRBD1	TGTGCCAGCCAGGGGGAGAACCTTCAGTACTTC	CASQGENLQYF
TRBJ2-1	13	TRBV29-1	NA	TRBD2	TGCAGCGTTGGGGCGGGAGGGTCAAATGAGCAGTTCTTC	CSVGAGGSNEQFF
TRBJ1-3	16	TRBV28	few	TRBD1	TGTGCCAGCAGCGTCGGACAGGGGGCAAGGGGAAACACCATATATTTT	CASSVGQGARGNTIYF
TRBJ1-4	13	TRBV12-3/TRBV12-4	many	NA	TGTGCCAGCAGTTTACGGCGTAATGAAAAACTGTTTTTT	CASSLRRNEKLFF
TRBJ2-3	16	TRBV28	many	TRBD1	TGTGCCAGCAGCGCCGGACAGGGGGCCGCCACAGATACGCAGTATTTT	CASSAGQGAATDTQYF
TRBJ1-5	14	TRBV12-3/TRBV12-4	NA	NA	TGTGCCAGCAGCCCCGTGAGACGGATTCAGCCCCAGCATTTT	CASSPVRRIQPQHF
TRBJ2-2	15	TRBV4-2	NA	TRBD1	TGTGCCAGCAGCCAAGCAGGGGGCTTGGGCGGGGAGCTGTTTTTT	CASSQAGGLGGELFF
TRBJ2-6	15	TRBV6-2/TRBV6-3	many	NA	TGTGCCAGCAGTTACGCGGACTCTGGGGCCAACGTCCTGACTTTC	CASSYADSGANVLTF
TRBJ2-7	13	TRBV27	NA	TRBD1	TGTGCCAGCACCACAGGGGGCAGTTACGAGCAGTACTTC	CASTTGGSYEQYF
TRBJ2-4	18	TRBV4-3	many	NA	TGCGCCAGCAGCCAAGATATTCCCAGGTCCATAGCCAAAAACATTCAGTACTTC	CASSQDIPRSIAKNIQYF
TRBJ1-6	12	TRBV6-6	few	TRBD1	TGTGCCAGCACCGTATACAGGGGACCCCTCCACTTT	CASTVYRGPLHF
TRBJ1-5	20	TRBV7-3	NA	TRBD1	TGTGCCAGCAGCATCCAGGGGGGGACAGGGGGCGGTTATAGCAATCAGCCCCAGCATTTT	CASSIQGGTGGGYSNQPQHF
TRBJ2-4	18	TRBV4-1	few	TRBD1	TGCGCCAGCAGCCCGGAGGTTGCGACAGGGGTTACCAAAAACATTCAGTACTTC	CASSPEVATGVTKNIQYF
TRBJ2-1	12	TRBV7-2	few	NA	TGTGCCAGCAGCTTACCGGACTTAGGGAAGTTCTTC	CASSLPDLGKFF
TRBJ1-6	12	TRBV27	few	NA	TGTGCCAGCCGGGTTTTAAATTCACCCCTCCACTTT	CASRVLNSPLHF
TRBJ2-3	16	TRBV9	few	TRBD2	TGTGCCAGCAGCGTAGAAGGCGGGGGGCCCACAGATACGCAGTATTTT	CASSVEGGGPTDTQYF